Listed here are 12 T cell receptor beta chains from one sample, sequenced in a study of shared clonotypes between healthy human individuals. This table comes from immunoSEQ multiplex PCR, and its TCRdb copy is limited to in-frame clones, with some not included. The repertoire consists of approximately 1,000,000 clones, with approximately 78% occurring once and the leading ten covering more than 0.45%. Specimen: memory CD4+ T cells from PBMCs. The subset was: CD45RA-negative fraction. The source of these receptors is a man aged 18 to 30 in good health. Some clones in this sample may be carry-over from other donors' samples.

This clone has only a few counts. The chain has TRBV6-1 and TRBJ1-2; D is undetermined. In germline, CDR1 is MNHNS, CDR2 SASEGT. CDR3 length: 13 residues. Trimming left V 6 bases short and J 1 base short, with 9 bases between. As DNA, the CDR3 is TGTGCCAGCAGCTGGCAGGTTAACTATGGCTACACCTTC. This gives the protein CASSWQVNYGYTF.

This chain uses TRBV11-1 with TRBJ1-2; D not certain. The V gene lost 1 base and the J gene lost 0 bases, with 6 bases spanning the gap. Germline values: CDR1 SGHAT, CDR2 FQDESV (reference sequence). The CDR3 length is 14 residues. Here the CDR3 reads CASSLDPTNYGYTF. CDR3 nucleotide sequence: TGTGCCAGCAGCTTAGATCCGACTAACTATGGCTACACCTTC.

The chain links TRBV7-2 to TRBJ2-7; D possibly uses TRBD1 or TRBD2 (6 bases each). Per germline, CDR1 SGHTA and CDR2 FQGNSA. The V end lost 5 bases, the J end lost 3 bases, and 14 bases lay between the germline ends. This CDR3 spans 14 amino acids. In nucleotides, the CDR3 is TGTGCCAGCAGCCTCCAGGGGAGGTACTACGAGCAGTACTTC. Protein: CASSLQGRYYEQYF.

This rearrangement joins TRBV4-1 to TRBJ2-7, with a tentative D call TRBD2 (5 bases). Germline V gene sequence: CDR1 MGHRA, CDR2 YSYEKL. Trimming left V 3 bases short and J 5 bases short, with 20 bases between. The CDR3 is 16 amino acids. DNA of the CDR3: TGCGCCAGCAGCCATGGAAACGGGATTGGGAAGGACGAGCAGTACTTC. It encodes CASSHGNGIGKDEQYF.

This clone has just a few counts. The chain employs TRBV5-6 and TRBJ2-2; no clear D gene. Germline V gene sequence: CDR1 SGHDT, CDR2 YYEEEE. This CDR3 is built from 11 residues. Trimming took 5 bases from V and 5 from J, leaving 4 bases between them. The chain's CDR3 is CASRGTGELFF. The CDR3 nucleotides read TGTGCCAGCAGGGGGACCGGGGAGCTGTTTTTT.

The chain employs TRBV6-5 and TRBJ1-4; 8 bases map to TRBD1. Losses at the gene ends were 6 bases for V and 2 bases for J; bases not matched to a gene: 8. The CDR3 totals 16 residues. Germline loops: CDR1 MNHEY, CDR2 SVGAGI. Written as DNA, the CDR3 is TGTGCCAGCAGATACGACCGACAGGGGACTAATGAAAAACTGTTTTTT. The encoded protein is CASRYDRQGTNEKLFF.

The CDR3: CASSSGTSGRVMYF. The CDR3 nucleotides read TGTGCCAGCAGTTCTGGGACTAGCGGTAGAGTGATGTACTTC. V gene TRBV28 combines with J gene TRBJ2-7; 11 bases align to TRBD2. The length of the CDR3 is 14 residues. CDR1 and CDR2 from the germline V gene are MDHEN and SYDVKM. V lost 4 bases, J lost 12 bases, and 11 bases stayed unmatched.

The V gene is TRBV5-1, the J gene TRBJ2-1; 11 bases agree with TRBD2. V trimming: 1 base; J trimming: 4 bases; junction bases outside the gene matches: 22. Germline lookup yields CDR1 SGHRS and CDR2 YFSETQ. This CDR3 is 22 amino acids long. CDR3 bases: TGCGCCAGCAGCTTGATCCTCCTCCACGACAAATCCGGGACTAGCGGATACAATGAGCAGTTCTTC. Its translation: CASSLILLHDKSGTSGYNEQFF.

The chain is built from TRBV4-1 and TRBJ1-5; 7 bases agree with TRBD1. The CDR3 runs to 16 residues. Germline CDR1 and CDR2: MGHRA and YSYEKL. Trimming at V came to 1 base and at J to 2 bases, leaving 5 bases not matched to a gene. CDR3 loop: CASSQGTGQRNQPQHF. The CDR3 DNA is TGCGCCAGCAGCCAAGGGACGGGACAGCGCAATCAGCCCCAGCATTTT.

CDR3 loop: CASSPRGHGTDTQYF. DNA of the CDR3: TGTGCCAGCAGCCCCAGGGGGCATGGGACAGATACGCAGTATTTT. The chain carries TRBV14 and TRBJ2-3, with 8 positions matching TRBD1. The germline V gene has CDR1 SGHDN and CDR2 FVKESK. The CDR3 sequence is 15 residues long. The ends lost 4 bases at V and 3 bases at J; junction bases unmatched: 6.

The gene calls are TRBV9 and TRBJ2-1; D not resolved. Germline V gene lookup returns CDR1 SGDLS and CDR2 YYNGEE. This CDR3 has 15 amino acids. The V and J ends lost 0 bases and 2 bases respectively, with 9 bases between them. The CDR3 region is CASSVELRPYNEQFF. CDR3 in DNA: TGTGCCAGCAGCGTAGAGCTCAGGCCCTACAATGAGCAGTTCTTC.

This clone was recorded a few times. The genes are TRBV28 and TRBJ2-7; 11 nucleotides agree with TRBD2. Trimming took 5 bases from V and 9 from J; bases not matched to a gene: 12. CDR1 is MDHEN and CDR2 is SYDVKM in the germline V gene. The CDR3 is made up of 15 amino acids. The DNA for the CDR3 is TGTGCCAGCAGTGGGGGGACTAGCGGTCAAGCCAGGCAGTACTTC. This encodes CASSGGTSGQARQYF.